A single T cell receptor (beta chain) is shown here with its context. Its cognate antigen has yet to be identified. Base qualities were left out, and no much larger clone turns up one base away. Reading the germline V gene gives CDR1 LGHNA and CDR2 YSLEER. Trimming at the junction amounts to 1 base on V and 3 bases on J, and the germline ends lie 13 bases apart. The CDR3 covers 15 residues, taking in both the cysteine and the phenylalanine. Only the CDR3 DNA stays, 45 bases, in frame from base 1. This sample was included in a study of CD8 T cells in ankylosing spondylitis (dated by TCRdb to the late 2010s). General notes on the study: The study set out to find disease-linked TCR variants by profiling T cell receptor beta repertoires in ankylosing spondylitis patients and healthy donors. The full study cohort was made up of 25 ankylosing spondylitis patients and 108 healthy donors. Samples of peripheral blood were taken, and for ankylosing spondylitis patients, synovial fluid was collected as well.

The instrument was an Illumina HiSeq 2500. Quantitative 5'-RACE with molecular barcodes was the method used to prepare the TCR beta libraries. The study's own analysis went as follows. A new computational method, built on a probabilistic model of VDJ rearrangement, was used to identify disease-linked TCR variants. Using fastp at Q25 and MiXCR, TCRdb reprocessed the public reads and kept productive beta chains. Under each unique CDR3 protein, matching rows form one entry showing the most common genes and DNA. The V and J calls and clone size come from TCRdb's table, not from the authors' own analysis. The sample table shows 30,000 to 45,000 distinct CDR3 sequences, and approximately 9.9% are seen once. Roughly 21% of the sample is held by the ten biggest clonotypes. Study-level results and caveats: The disease-linked clones had a CD8+ phenotype and were found at relatively low frequencies in peripheral blood. A TCR beta motif made up of roughly eight highly homologous amino acid variants appeared to be characteristic of blood from ankylosing spondylitis patients. According to the report, matched synovial fluid samples from ankylosing spondylitis patients were significantly enriched for the disease-linked clones. Some of the motif variants had been reported before in the synovial fluid and blood of reactive arthritis patients, a finding that suggests common disease-initiation mechanisms.

For each ankylosing spondylitis patient, the synovial fluid sample was matched to a blood sample from that same patient. The chain was built from TRBV4-3 and TRBJ2-7; possibly the D gene is TRBD1, per 5 matching bases. The specimen was synovial fluid, either unsorted or a sorted T cell fraction (not recorded which). This TCR derives from a male donor with ankylosing spondylitis. The nucleotide sequence reads as follows: TGCGCCAGCAGCCAAGGTGACAGTAGAATCTACGAGCAGTACTTC. This sequence encodes CASSQGDSRIYEQYF.